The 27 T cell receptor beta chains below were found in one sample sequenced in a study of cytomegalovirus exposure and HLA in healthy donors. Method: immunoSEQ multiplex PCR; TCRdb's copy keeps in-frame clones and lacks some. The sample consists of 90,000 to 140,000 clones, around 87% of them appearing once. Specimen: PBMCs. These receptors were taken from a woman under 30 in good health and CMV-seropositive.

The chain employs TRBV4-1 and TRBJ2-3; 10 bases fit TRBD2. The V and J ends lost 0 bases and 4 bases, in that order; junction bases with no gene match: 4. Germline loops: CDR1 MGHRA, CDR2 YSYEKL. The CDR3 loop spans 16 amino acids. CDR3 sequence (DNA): TGCGCCAGCAGCCAAGAAAAGCTAGCGGGGGCAGATACGCAGTATTTT. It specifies CASSQEKLAGADTQYF.

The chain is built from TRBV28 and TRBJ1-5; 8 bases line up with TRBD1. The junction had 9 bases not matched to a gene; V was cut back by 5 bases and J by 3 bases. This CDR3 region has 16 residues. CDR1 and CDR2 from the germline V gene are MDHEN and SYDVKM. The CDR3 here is CASSKSGQGNNQPQHF. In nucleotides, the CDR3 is TGTGCCAGCAGTAAGTCCGGACAGGGAAACAATCAGCCCCAGCATTTT.

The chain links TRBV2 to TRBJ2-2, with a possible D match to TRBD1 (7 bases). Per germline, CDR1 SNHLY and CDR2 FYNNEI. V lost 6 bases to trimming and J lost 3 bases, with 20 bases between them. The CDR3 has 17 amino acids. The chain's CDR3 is CASRGRGTRGDTGELFF. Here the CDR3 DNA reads TGTGCCAGCAGGGGACGGGGCACCAGGGGGGACACCGGGGAGCTGTTTTTT.

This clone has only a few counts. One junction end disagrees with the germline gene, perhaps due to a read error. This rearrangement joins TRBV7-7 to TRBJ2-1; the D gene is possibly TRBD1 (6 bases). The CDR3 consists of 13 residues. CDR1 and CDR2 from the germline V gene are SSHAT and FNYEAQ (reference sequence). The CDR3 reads CASSLGQGSEQFF. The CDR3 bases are TGTGCTAGCAGCTTAGGTCAGGGGAGTGAGCAGTTCTTC.

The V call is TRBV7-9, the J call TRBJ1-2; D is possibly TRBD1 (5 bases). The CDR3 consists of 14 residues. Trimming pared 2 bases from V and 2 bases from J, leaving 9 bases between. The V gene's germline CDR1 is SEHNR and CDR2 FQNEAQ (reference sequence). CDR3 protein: CASSLLQGNYGYTF. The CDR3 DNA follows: TGTGCCAGCAGCTTACTGCAGGGCAACTATGGCTACACCTTC.

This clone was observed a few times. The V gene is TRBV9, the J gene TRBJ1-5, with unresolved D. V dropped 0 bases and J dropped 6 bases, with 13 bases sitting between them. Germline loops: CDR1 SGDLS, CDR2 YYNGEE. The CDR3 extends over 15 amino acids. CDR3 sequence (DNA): TGTGCCAGCAGCGTAGGCGACTCTGTGGGTCAGCCCCAGCATTTT. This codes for CASSVGDSVGQPQHF.

The CDR3, as DNA: TGTGCCAGCAGCTTCTCTAGCGGGGGGTCGTCAGATACGCAGTATTTT. Protein: CASSFSSGGSSDTQYF. The gene calls are TRBV11-2 and TRBJ2-3; the match to TRBD2 covers 11 bases. Germline lookup yields CDR1 SGHAT and CDR2 FQNNGV. J was trimmed by 4 bases and V by 3 bases; bases with no gene match: 6. The CDR3 is made up of 16 amino acids.

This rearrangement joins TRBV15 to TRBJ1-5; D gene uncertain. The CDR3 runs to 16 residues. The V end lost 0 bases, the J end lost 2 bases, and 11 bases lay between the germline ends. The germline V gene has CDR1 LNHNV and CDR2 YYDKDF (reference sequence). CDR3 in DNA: TGTGCCACCAGCAGAGATGCGCGGGGAGGCAATCAGCCCCAGCATTTT. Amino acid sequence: CATSRDARGGNQPQHF.

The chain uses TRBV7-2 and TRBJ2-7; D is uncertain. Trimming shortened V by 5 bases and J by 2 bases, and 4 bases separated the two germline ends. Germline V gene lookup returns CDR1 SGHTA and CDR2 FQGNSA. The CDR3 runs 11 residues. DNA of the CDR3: TGTGCCAGCAGCCTCCCCTACGAGCAGTACTTC. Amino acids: CASSLPYEQYF.

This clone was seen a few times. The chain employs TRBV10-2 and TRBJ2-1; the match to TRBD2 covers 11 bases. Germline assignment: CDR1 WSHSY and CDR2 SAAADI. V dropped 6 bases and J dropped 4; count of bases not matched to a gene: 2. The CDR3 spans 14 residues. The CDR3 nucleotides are TGCGCCAGCAGATTAGCGGGGGGGTACAATGAGCAGTTCTTC. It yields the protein CASRLAGGYNEQFF.

This chain's CDR3 is CASRWLSSYNSPLHF. The CDR3, as DNA: TGTGCCAGCAGGTGGTTGAGCTCCTATAATTCACCCCTCCACTTT. This chain uses TRBV6-4 with TRBJ1-6; no firm D call. The CDR3 extends over 15 amino acids. V lost 6 bases to trimming and J lost 0 bases, with 9 bases between them. Germline V gene data show CDR1 as MRHNA and CDR2 as SNTAGT.

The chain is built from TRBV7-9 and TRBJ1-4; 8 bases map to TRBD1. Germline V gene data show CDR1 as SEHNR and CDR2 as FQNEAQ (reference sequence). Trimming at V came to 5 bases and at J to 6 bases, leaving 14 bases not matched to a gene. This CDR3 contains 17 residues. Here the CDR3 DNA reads TGTGCCAGCAGCCCAGAATTCCCGACAGGGGTTGATGAAAAACTGTTTTTT. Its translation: CASSPEFPTGVDEKLFF.

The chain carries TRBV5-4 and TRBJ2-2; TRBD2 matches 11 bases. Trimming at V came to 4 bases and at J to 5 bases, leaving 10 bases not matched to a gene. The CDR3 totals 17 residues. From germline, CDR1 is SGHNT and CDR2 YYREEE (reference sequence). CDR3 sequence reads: CASSPVSGRARTGELFF. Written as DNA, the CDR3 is TGTGCCAGCAGCCCGGTTAGCGGGAGGGCCAGGACCGGGGAGCTGTTTTTT. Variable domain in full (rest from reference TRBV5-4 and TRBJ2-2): ETGVTQSPTHLIKTRGQQVTLRCSSQSGHNTVSWYQQALGQGPQFIFQYYREEENGRGNFPPRFSGLQFPNYSSELNVNALELDDSALYLCASSPVSGRARTGELFFGEGSRLTVL.

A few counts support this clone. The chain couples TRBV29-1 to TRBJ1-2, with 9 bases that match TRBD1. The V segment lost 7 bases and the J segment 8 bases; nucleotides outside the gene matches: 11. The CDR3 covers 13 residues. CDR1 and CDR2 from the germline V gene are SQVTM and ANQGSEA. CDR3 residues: CSDYLDRGKGYTF. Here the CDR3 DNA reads TGCAGCGATTATTTAGACAGGGGGAAAGGCTACACCTTC.

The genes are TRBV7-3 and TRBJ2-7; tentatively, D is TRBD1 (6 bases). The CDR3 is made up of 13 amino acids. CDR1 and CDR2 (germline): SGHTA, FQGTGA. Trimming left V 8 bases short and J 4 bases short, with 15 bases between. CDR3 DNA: TGTGCCAGCGCTCGTGGGGGCGAGTACGAGCAGTACTTC. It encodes CASARGGEYEQYF. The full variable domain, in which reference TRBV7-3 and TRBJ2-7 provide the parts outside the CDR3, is GAGVSQTPSNKVTEKGKYVELRCDPISGHTALYWYRQSLGQGPEFLIYFQGTGAADDSGLPNDRFFAVRPEGSVSTLKIQRTERGDSAVYLCASARGGEYEQYFGPGTRLTVT.

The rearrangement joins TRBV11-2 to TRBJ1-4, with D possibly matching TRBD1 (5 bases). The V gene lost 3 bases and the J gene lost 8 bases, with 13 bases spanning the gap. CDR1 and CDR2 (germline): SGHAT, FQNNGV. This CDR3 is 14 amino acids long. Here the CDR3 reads CASSFEVKGEKLFF. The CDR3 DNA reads TGTGCCAGCAGCTTCGAGGTCAAGGGGGAAAAACTGTTTTTT.

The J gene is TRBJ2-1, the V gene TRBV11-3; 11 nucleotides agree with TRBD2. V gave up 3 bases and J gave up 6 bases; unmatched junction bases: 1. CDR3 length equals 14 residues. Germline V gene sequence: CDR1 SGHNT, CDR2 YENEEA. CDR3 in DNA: TGTGCCAGCAGCTTTGGACTAGCGGGCAATGAGCAGTTCTTC. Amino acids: CASSFGLAGNEQFF.

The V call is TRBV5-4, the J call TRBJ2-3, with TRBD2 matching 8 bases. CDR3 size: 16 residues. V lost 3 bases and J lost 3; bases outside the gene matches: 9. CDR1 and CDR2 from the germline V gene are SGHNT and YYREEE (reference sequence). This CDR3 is CASSWPPGLGTDTQYF. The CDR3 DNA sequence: TGTGCCAGCAGCTGGCCCCCGGGACTAGGGACAGATACGCAGTATTTT. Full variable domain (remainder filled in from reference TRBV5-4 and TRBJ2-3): ETGVTQSPTHLIKTRGQQVTLRCSSQSGHNTVSWYQQALGQGPQFIFQYYREEENGRGNFPPRFSGLQFPNYSSELNVNALELDDSALYLCASSWPPGLGTDTQYFGPGTRLTVL.

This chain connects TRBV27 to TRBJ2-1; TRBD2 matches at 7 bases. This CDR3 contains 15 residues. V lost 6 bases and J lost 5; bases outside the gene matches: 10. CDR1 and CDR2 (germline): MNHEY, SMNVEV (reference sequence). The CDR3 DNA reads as TGTGCCAGCAGGCGGGAGCTACCGGGCCACAATGAGCAGTTCTTC. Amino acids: CASRRELPGHNEQFF.

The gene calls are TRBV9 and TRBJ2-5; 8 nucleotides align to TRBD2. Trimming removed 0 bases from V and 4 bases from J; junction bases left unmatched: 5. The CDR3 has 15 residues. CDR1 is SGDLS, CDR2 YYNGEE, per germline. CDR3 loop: CASSVEAGAGETQYF. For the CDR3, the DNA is TGTGCCAGCAGCGTAGAAGCGGGGGCGGGAGAGACCCAGTACTTC.

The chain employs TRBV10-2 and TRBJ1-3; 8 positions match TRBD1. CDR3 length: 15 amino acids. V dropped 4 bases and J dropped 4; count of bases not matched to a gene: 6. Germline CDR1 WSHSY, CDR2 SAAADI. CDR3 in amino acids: CASSADRASGNTIYF. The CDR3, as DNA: TGCGCCAGCAGTGCGGACAGGGCGTCGGGAAACACCATATATTTT.

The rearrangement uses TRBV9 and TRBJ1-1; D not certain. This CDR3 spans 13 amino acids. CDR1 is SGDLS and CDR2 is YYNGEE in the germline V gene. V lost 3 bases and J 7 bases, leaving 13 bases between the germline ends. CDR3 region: CASSAVTRGEAFF. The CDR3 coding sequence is TGTGCCAGCAGCGCGGTCACCCGTGGTGAAGCTTTCTTT.

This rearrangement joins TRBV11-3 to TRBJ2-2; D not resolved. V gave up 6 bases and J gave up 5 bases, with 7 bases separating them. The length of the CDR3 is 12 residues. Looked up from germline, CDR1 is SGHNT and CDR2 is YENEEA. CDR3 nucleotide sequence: TGTGCCAGCAGTAGATGGACCGGGGAGCTGTTTTTT. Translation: CASSRWTGELFF.

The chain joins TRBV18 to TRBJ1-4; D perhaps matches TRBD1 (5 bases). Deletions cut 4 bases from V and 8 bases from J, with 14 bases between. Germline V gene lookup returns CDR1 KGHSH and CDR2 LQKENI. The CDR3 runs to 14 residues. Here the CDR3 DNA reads TGTGCCAGCTCACTGGCCTCTCCAGGGGAAAAACTGTTTTTT. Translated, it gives CASSLASPGEKLFF.

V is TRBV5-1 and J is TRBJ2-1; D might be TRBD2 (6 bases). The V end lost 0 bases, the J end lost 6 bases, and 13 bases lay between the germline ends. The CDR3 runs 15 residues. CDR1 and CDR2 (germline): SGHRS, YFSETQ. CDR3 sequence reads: CASSLGDGGRNEQFF. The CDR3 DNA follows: TGCGCCAGCAGCTTGGGTGACGGGGGACGCAATGAGCAGTTCTTC.

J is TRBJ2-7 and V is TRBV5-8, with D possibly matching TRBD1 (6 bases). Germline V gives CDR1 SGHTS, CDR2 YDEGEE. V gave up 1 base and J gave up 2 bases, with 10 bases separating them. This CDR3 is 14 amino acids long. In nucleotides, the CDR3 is TGTGCCAGCAGCTTGCCAGGGGCTACCTACGAGCAGTACTTC. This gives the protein CASSLPGATYEQYF.

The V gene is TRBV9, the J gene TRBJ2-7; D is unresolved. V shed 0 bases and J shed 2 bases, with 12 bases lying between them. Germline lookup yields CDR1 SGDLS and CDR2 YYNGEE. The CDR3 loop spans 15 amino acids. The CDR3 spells CASSVGTDGTYEQYF. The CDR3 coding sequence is TGTGCCAGCAGCGTAGGAACAGACGGTACCTACGAGCAGTACTTC.